This T cell receptor (beta chain) was observed in a study of CD8+CD57+ T cells in acquired aplastic anemia. Study conclusions and caveats: Patients and controls shared twenty-nine CD8+ CDR3 sequences.

The CDR3 runs to 15 residues. The trim removed 6 bases at V and 2 bases at J, leaving 8 bases unmatched. Germline CDR1 and CDR2: SGHDT and YYEEEE. This clonotype was seen a handful of times. The antigen remains unidentified. Genomic DNA served as template for TCR beta VDJ and CDR3 profiling. TCRdb itself ran the reads through MiXCR, one entry per CDR3 protein. The profile shows fewer than 200,000 distinct CDR3 sequences, around half of them singletons. All sequencing subjects had displayed CD8+CD57+ cell expansion on flow cytometry. Blood came from patients not yet given any therapy. Sequenced sample: sorted CD4+, CD8+, or CD8+CD57+ T cells (not recorded which) from PBMCs. The rearrangement joins TRBV5-6 to TRBJ2-1, with 7 bases lining up with TRBD1. The clonotype was recovered from a human donor with aplastic anemia. The CDR3 DNA is TGTGCCAGCACCCAAAGACAGGGCCCCTACAATGAGCAGTTCTTC. It yields the protein CASTQRQGPYNEQFF.